Each of the 23 T cell receptor beta chains below was sequenced from the same sample in a study of T cell clones after liver transplantation. Produced via immunoSEQ multiplex PCR; TCRdb's table is partial and in-frame only. The sample includes 95,000 to 130,000 clones, around nine tenths seen only once; the top ten take around 0.83%. The sample consisted of CD4+ T cells from blood, taken 12 months after liver transplant. The receptors stem from a human patient who received a liver transplant. Some T cells may have originated in the graft donor.

The V call is TRBV19, the J call TRBJ2-2; no definite D call. V dropped 3 bases and J dropped 7 bases, with 9 bases sitting between them. CDR3 length: 13 residues. CDR1 and CDR2 from the germline V gene are LNHDA and SQIVND (reference sequence). The CDR3 DNA reads TGTGCCAGTAGTATCGAACCGCTCGGGGAGCTGTTTTTT. It codes for CASSIEPLGELFF.

The genes are TRBV2 and TRBJ2-7, with 8 bases that match TRBD1. The J segment lost 3 bases and the V segment lost 5 bases, leaving 6 bases of the junction unmatched. Per the germline V gene, CDR1 is SNHLY and CDR2 is FYNNEI. The CDR3 totals 14 residues. CDR3 sequence (DNA): TGTGCCAGCAGTCCCGGGACAGGCTACTACGAGCAGTACTTC. Translated: CASSPGTGYYEQYF.

This clone was recorded once. The rearrangement links TRBV6-1 to TRBJ2-3, with a tentative D call TRBD2 (6 bases). Germline V CDR1 and CDR2: MNHNS, SASEGT. V was clipped by 7 bases and J by 4 bases, with 15 bases between them. This CDR3 comprises 14 residues. The CDR3 sequence: CASKTGAGADTQYF. The DNA of the CDR3 is TGTGCCAGCAAGACGGGAGCAGGCGCAGATACGCAGTATTTT.

The V gene is TRBV21-1, the J gene TRBJ2-5; the tabulated D call, TRBD1, remains unverified against the DNA. TRBV21-1 is shown as a pseudogene. The CDR3 runs to 17 residues. This chain's CDR3 is CASSKEKRPGEWETQYF. The DNA for the CDR3 is TGTGCCAGCAGCAAAGAGAAGCGACCAGGGGAGTGGGAGACCCAGTACTTC.

The chain is built from TRBV2 and TRBJ2-5; 12 bases fit TRBD2. Per germline, CDR1 SNHLY and CDR2 FYNNEI. V shed 9 bases and J 4 bases; nucleotides not matched to a gene: 3. This CDR3 region has 13 residues. CDR3 in DNA: TGTGCCAGGTCGGGACTAGCGGGAGAGACCCAGTACTTC. Its translation: CARSGLAGETQYF.

This sequence joins TRBV7-3 and TRBJ2-7, with 8 bases lining up with TRBD1. The CDR3 consists of 13 residues. The ends lost 5 bases at V and 6 bases at J; junction bases unmatched: 6. Germline assignment: CDR1 SGHTA and CDR2 FQGTGA. Here the CDR3 DNA reads TGTGCCAGCAGCCCTGACAGGGGAGGCGAGCAGTACTTC. This codes for CASSPDRGGEQYF.

The rearrangement uses TRBV13 and TRBJ1-4; TRBD1 might be the D (6 bases). Deletions cut 3 bases from V and 2 bases from J, with 13 bases between. The germline V gene has CDR1 PRHDT and CDR2 FYEKMQ (reference sequence). The CDR3 length is 16 residues. As DNA, the CDR3 is TGTGCCAGCAGCTTGACAGGAGGATTGACTAATGAAAAACTGTTTTTT. Its protein is CASSLTGGLTNEKLFF.

The chain is built from TRBV6-1 and TRBJ2-7; 9 bases match TRBD1. The CDR3 sequence is 18 residues long. Germline trimming cut 0 bases from V and 1 base from J; bases unmatched to any gene: 10. Germline assignment: CDR1 MNHNS and CDR2 SASEGT. CDR3 amino acids: CASSEALRGTGSSYEQYF. The DNA for the CDR3 is TGTGCCAGCAGTGAAGCGCTTCGGGGGACAGGGTCTTCCTACGAGCAGTACTTC.

There are a few counts of this clone. This chain uses TRBV2 with TRBJ1-2; D unclear. Germline V gene sequence: CDR1 SNHLY, CDR2 FYNNEI. CDR3 length: 11 amino acids. V gave up 10 bases and J gave up 4 bases, with 10 bases separating them. The CDR3 DNA reads as TGTGCCACCTCGGTCAGCTATGGCTACACCTTC. This translates into CATSVSYGYTF.

The chain combines TRBV19 with TRBJ1-5; TRBD1 might be the D (6 bases). The CDR3 loop spans 15 amino acids. Germline lookup yields CDR1 LNHDA and CDR2 SQIVND (reference sequence). Trimming took off 4 bases at V and 6 bases at J, with 16 bases between the two ends. The CDR3 nucleotides read TGTGCCAGTAGTACACAGGGAAAAAGAGGTCAGCCCCAGCATTTT. Protein: CASSTQGKRGQPQHF.

The DNA of the CDR3 is TGCGCCAGCAGCCTTCCGGGAGGGGACAAAAACATTCAGTACTTC. It yields the protein CASSLPGGDKNIQYF. The chain joins TRBV5-1 to TRBJ2-4; TRBD2 aligns across 8 bases. Germline loops: CDR1 SGHRS, CDR2 YFSETQ. The CDR3 extends over 15 amino acids. J was trimmed by 3 bases and V by 4 bases; bases with no gene match: 6. The full variable domain, rest sourced from reference TRBV5-1 and TRBJ2-4, is KAGVTQTPRYLIKTRGQQVTLSCSPISGHRSVSWYQQTPGQGLQFLFEYFSETQRNKGNFPGRFSGRQFSNSRSEMNVSTLELGDSALYLCASSLPGGDKNIQYFGAGTRLSVL.

The chain carries TRBV19 and TRBJ1-1; 8 bases agree with TRBD1. V shed 5 bases and J 4 bases; nucleotides not matched to a gene: 6. CDR3 size: 14 residues. In germline, CDR1 is LNHDA, CDR2 SQIVND (reference sequence). The CDR3 DNA reads as TGTGCCAGTAGTGCCGGACAGGGCGGCACTGAAGCTTTCTTT. This encodes CASSAGQGGTEAFF.

The chain uses TRBV5-1 and TRBJ2-7; 8 nucleotides align to TRBD1. From germline, CDR1 is SGHRS and CDR2 YFSETQ. This CDR3 region has 12 residues. V was clipped by 2 bases and J by 6 bases; unmatched bases: 1. The CDR3 loop reads CASSFTGGEQYF. For the CDR3, the DNA is TGCGCCAGCAGCTTCACAGGGGGCGAGCAGTACTTC.

This clone was seen only once. The genes are TRBV18 and TRBJ2-5, with D unresolved. There are 13 residues in the CDR3. Trimming removed 2 bases at V and 1 base at J, with 5 bases between. The germline CDR1 and CDR2 sequences are KGHSH and LQKENI. CDR3 DNA: TGTGCCAGCTCACCAGGTTTCCAAGAGACCCAGTACTTC. Protein: CASSPGFQETQYF.

The V and J genes are TRBV11-2 and TRBJ1-2; no definite D call. V lost 5 bases, J lost 1 base, and 8 bases lay in between. The CDR3 contains 13 residues. Germline assignment: CDR1 SGHAT and CDR2 FQNNGV. The CDR3 is CASSLVGNYGYTF. CDR3 coding DNA: TGTGCCAGCAGCCTCGTCGGTAACTATGGCTACACCTTC.

This clone was seen just once. The chain combines TRBV2 with TRBJ2-1; D call uncertain. The CDR3 is 15 amino acids. V gave up 1 base and J gave up 2 bases, with 9 bases separating them. Germline V gene data show CDR1 as SNHLY and CDR2 as FYNNEI. CDR3 in amino acids: CASSEEVGTYNEQFF. For the CDR3, the DNA is TGTGCCAGCAGTGAAGAGGTGGGTACCTACAATGAGCAGTTCTTC.

V gene TRBV7-3 combines with J gene TRBJ1-2, with TRBD1 as a possible D gene (5 bases). Trimming cost V 5 bases and J 7 bases, with 17 bases left between them. This CDR3 has 14 amino acids. Germline V gene lookup returns CDR1 SGHTA and CDR2 FQGTGA. CDR3 in DNA: TGTGCCAGCAGCCCCGGACCAGGGAGGACTGGCTACACCTTC. It yields the protein CASSPGPGRTGYTF.

The chain joins TRBV7-3 to TRBJ1-1; TRBD1 agrees at 8 bases. The CDR3 extends over 14 amino acids. The germline gives CDR1 SGHTA, CDR2 FQGTGA. V dropped 0 bases and J dropped 4; count of bases not matched to a gene: 1. The CDR3 DNA sequence: TGTGCCAGCAGCTTAACCACAGGGGGCACTGAAGCTTTCTTT. The encoded protein is CASSLTTGGTEAFF.

The chain employs TRBV7-2 and TRBJ2-1; no clear D gene. The CDR3 contains 13 residues. Trimming pared 1 base from V and 10 bases from J, leaving 11 bases between. Germline V gives CDR1 SGHTA, CDR2 FQGNSA. This chain's CDR3 is CASSLGRSEEQFF. CDR3 nucleotide sequence: TGTGCCAGCAGCTTAGGAAGGAGCGAGGAGCAGTTCTTC. Full variable domain (missing parts from reference TRBV7-2 and TRBJ2-1): GAGVSQSPSNKVTEKGKDVELRCDPISGHTALYWYRQSLGQGLEFLIYFQGNSAPDKSGLPSDRFSAERTGGSVSTLTIQRTQQEDSAVYLCASSLGRSEEQFFGPGTRLTVL.

This clone was detected only a few times. The J gene is TRBJ2-1, the V gene TRBV11-3; TRBD2 agrees at 8 bases. CDR1 SGHNT and CDR2 YENEEA come from the germline V gene. There are 17 residues in the CDR3. V trimming: 5 bases; J trimming: 4 bases; junction bases outside the gene matches: 13. In DNA, the CDR3 is TGTGCCAGCAGCCCTTCCTTAATGACTAGCGTTTACAATGAGCAGTTCTTC. Amino acids: CASSPSLMTSVYNEQFF.

The J gene is TRBJ1-1, the V gene TRBV6-5; 7 nucleotides agree with TRBD1. The V and J ends lost 0 bases and 5 bases, in that order; junction bases with no gene match: 6. This CDR3 contains 15 residues. The V gene's germline CDR1 is MNHEY and CDR2 SVGAGI. The CDR3 spells CASSYSQGIGTEAFF. CDR3 coding DNA: TGTGCCAGCAGTTACTCACAGGGGATTGGAACTGAAGCTTTCTTT.

The chain links TRBV14 to TRBJ1-5; D unclear. This CDR3 has 13 amino acids. CDR1 is SGHDN, CDR2 FVKESK, per germline. V was pared by 0 bases and J by 1 base, with 1 base between. The CDR3 sequence is CASSQDSNQPQHF. In DNA, the CDR3 is TGTGCCAGCAGCCAAGACAGCAATCAGCCCCAGCATTTT.

The J gene is TRBJ2-1, the V gene TRBV7-9; TRBD2 is a possible D gene (6 bases). The CDR3 runs 15 residues. Trimming shortened V by 5 bases and J by 4 bases, and 15 bases separated the two germline ends. Germline V gene lookup returns CDR1 SEHNR and CDR2 FQNEAQ (reference sequence). The CDR3 sequence is CASSPTGLRYNEQFF. In DNA, the CDR3 is TGTGCCAGCAGCCCCACGGGACTTAGATACAATGAGCAGTTCTTC.